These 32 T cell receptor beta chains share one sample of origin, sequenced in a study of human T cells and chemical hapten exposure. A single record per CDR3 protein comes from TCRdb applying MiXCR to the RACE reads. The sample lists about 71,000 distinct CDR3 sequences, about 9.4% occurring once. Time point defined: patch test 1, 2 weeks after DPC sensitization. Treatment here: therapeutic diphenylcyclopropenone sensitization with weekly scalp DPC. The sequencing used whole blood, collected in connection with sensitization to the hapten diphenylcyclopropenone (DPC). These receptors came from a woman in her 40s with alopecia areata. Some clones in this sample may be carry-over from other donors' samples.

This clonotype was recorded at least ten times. Here the CDR3 DNA reads TGTGCCACCAGCAGAGTTGAAGGGCAAAATTCACCCCTCCACTTT. Its translation is CATSRVEGQNSPLHF. V usage is TRBV15 and J usage is TRBJ1-6; D remains ambiguous. Germline V gives CDR1 LNHNV, CDR2 YYDKDF (reference sequence). CDR3 length: 15 amino acids. V lost 1 base and J 7 bases, leaving 11 bases between the germline ends.

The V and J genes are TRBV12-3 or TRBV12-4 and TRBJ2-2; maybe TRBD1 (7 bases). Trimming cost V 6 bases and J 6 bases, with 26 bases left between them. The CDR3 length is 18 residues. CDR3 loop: CASRWRTGVSREAGELFF. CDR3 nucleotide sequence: TGTGCCAGCAGATGGAGGACAGGTGTTTCGAGGGAGGCCGGGGAGCTGTTTTTT.

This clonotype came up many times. This CDR3 reads CASTPSGGNQETQYF. The CDR3 DNA sequence: TGTGCCAGCACCCCTAGCGGGGGGAACCAAGAGACCCAGTACTTC. This chain links TRBV11-2 with TRBJ2-5, with TRBD2 identical over 11 bases. The germline CDR1 and CDR2 sequences are SGHAT and FQNNGV. The CDR3 is made up of 15 amino acids. The ends lost 7 bases at V and 0 bases at J; junction bases unmatched: 4. Full variable domain (rest looked up from reference TRBV11-2 and TRBJ2-5): EAGVAQSPRYKIIEKRQSVAFWCNPISGHATLYWYQQILGQGPKLLIQFQNNGVVDDSQLPKDRFSAERLKGVDSTLKIQPAKLEDSAVYLCASTPSGGNQETQYFGPGTRLLVL.

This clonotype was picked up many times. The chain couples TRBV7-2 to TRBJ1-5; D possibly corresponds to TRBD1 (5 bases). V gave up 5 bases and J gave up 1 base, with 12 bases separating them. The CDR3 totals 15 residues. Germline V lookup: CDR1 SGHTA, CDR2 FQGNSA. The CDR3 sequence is CASSPRVTSNQPQHF. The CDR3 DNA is TGTGCCAGCAGCCCCAGGGTCACGAGCAATCAGCCCCAGCATTTT.

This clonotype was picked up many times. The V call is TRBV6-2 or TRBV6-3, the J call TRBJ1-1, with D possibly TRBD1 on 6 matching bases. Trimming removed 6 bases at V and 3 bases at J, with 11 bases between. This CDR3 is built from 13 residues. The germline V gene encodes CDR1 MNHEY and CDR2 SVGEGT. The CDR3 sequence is CASSLDSYTEAFF. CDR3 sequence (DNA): TGTGCCAGCAGCTTGGACAGCTACACTGAAGCTTTCTTT.

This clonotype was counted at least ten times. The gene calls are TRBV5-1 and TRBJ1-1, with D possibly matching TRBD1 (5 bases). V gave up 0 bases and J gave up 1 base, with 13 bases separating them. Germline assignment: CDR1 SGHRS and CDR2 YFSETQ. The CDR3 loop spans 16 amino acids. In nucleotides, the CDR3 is TGCGCCAGCAGCTTGGTTCAGGGTTCGGCGAACACTGAAGCTTTCTTT. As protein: CASSLVQGSANTEAFF.

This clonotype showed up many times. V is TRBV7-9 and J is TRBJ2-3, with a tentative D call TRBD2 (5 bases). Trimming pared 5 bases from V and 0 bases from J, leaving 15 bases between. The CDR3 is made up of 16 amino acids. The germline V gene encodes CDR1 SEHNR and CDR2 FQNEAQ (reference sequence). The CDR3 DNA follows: TGTGCCAGCAGCCCCCTCGAGGGAACTAGCACAGATACGCAGTATTTT. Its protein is CASSPLEGTSTDTQYF.

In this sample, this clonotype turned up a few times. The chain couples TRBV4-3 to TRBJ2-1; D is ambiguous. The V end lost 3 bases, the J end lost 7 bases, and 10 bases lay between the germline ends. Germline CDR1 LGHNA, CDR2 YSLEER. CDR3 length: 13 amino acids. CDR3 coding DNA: TGCGCCAGCAGCCAGGCCCTAGAGAATGAGCAGTTCTTC. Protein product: CASSQALENEQFF.

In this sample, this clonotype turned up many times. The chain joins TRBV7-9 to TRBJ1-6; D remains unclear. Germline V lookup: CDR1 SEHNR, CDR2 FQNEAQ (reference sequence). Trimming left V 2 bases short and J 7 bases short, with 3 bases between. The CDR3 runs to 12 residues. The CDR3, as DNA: TGTGCCAGCAGCTTATTCAATTCACCCCTCCACTTT. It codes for CASSLFNSPLHF.

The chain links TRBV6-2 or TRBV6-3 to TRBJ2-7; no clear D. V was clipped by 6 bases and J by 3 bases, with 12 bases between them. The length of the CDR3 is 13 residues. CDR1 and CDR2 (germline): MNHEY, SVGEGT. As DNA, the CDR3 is TGTGCCAGCAGGGGAAGTCTGAACTACGAGCAGTACTTC. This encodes CASRGSLNYEQYF.

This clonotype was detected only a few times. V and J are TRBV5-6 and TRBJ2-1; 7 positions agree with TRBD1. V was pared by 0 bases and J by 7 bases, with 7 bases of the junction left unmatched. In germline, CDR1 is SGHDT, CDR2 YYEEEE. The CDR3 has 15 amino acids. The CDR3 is CASSLVGQLTNEQFF. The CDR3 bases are TGTGCCAGCAGCTTGGTGGGACAGCTTACGAATGAGCAGTTCTTC.

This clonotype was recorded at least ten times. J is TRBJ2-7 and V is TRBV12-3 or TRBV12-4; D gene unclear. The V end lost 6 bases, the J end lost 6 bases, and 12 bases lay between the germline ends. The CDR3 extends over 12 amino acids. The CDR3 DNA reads TGTGCCAGCAGCCCCACCAGGAGCGAGCAGTACTTC. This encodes CASSPTRSEQYF.

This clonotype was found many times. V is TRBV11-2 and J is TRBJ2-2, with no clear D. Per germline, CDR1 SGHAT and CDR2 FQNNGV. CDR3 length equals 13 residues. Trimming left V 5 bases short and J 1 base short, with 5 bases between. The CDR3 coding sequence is TGTGCCAGCAGCGATCAGAACACCGGGGAGCTGTTTTTT. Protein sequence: CASSDQNTGELFF.

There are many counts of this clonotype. CDR3 residues: CSASTGGTGDFANYGYTF. CDR3 nucleotides: TGCAGTGCCTCAACCGGCGGGACAGGGGACTTTGCTAACTATGGCTACACCTTC. The rearrangement joins TRBV20-1 to TRBJ1-2; TRBD1 aligns across 10 bases. With 6 bases clipped from V and 0 bases from J, the junction kept 16 bases outside the gene matches. In germline, CDR1 is DFQATT, CDR2 SNEGSKA (reference sequence). The CDR3 totals 18 residues.

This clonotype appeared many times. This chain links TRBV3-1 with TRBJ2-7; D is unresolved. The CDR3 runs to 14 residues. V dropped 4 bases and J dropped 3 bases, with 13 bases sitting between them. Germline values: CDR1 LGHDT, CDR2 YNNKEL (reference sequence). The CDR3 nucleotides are TGTGCCAGCAGCCCCTGGACGAGCCTCTACGAGCAGTACTTC. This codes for CASSPWTSLYEQYF.

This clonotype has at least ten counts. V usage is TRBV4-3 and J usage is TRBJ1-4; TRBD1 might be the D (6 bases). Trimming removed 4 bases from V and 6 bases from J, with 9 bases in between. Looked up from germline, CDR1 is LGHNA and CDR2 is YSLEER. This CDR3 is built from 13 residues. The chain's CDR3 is CASSRRQDEKLFF. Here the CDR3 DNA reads TGCGCCAGCAGCCGTCGACAGGATGAAAAACTGTTTTTT.

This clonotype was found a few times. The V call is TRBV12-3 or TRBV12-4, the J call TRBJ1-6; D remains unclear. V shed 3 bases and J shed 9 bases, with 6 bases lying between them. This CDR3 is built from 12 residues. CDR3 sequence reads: CASSFGVSPLHF. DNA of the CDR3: TGTGCCAGCAGTTTTGGGGTTTCACCCCTCCACTTT.

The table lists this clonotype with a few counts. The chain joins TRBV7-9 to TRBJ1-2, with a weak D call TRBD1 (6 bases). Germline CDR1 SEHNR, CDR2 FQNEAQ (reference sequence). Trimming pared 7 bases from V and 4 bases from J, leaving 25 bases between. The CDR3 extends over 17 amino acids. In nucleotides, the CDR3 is TGTGCCAGCACCCCCCGGGTACGGGAATGGGGGGCCTATGGCTACACCTTC. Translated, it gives CASTPRVREWGAYGYTF.

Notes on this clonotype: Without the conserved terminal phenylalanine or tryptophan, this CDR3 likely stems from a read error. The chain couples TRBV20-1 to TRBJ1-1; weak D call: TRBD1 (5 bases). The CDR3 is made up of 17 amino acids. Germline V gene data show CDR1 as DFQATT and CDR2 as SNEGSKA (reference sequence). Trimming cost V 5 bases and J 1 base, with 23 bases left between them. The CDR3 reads CSASSRELGSWNTEAFS. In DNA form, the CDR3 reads TGCAGTGCTTCGAGCAGGGAACTTGGGTCGTGGAACACTGAAGCTTTCTCT.

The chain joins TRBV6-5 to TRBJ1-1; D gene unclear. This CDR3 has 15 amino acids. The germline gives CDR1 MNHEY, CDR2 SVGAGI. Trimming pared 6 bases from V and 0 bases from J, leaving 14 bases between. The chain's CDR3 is CASSPPGQLNTEAFF. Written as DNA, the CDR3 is TGTGCCAGCAGCCCCCCCGGCCAGTTGAACACTGAAGCTTTCTTT.

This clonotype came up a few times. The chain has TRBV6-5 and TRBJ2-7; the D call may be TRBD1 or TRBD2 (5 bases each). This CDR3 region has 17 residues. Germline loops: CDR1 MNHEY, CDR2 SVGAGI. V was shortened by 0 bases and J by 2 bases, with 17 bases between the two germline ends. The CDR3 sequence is CASSYSRPGTATYEQYF. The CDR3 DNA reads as TGTGCCAGCAGTTACTCTCGGCCCGGGACCGCTACCTACGAGCAGTACTTC.

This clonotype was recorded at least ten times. This CDR3 reads CASRVNNAYEQYF. The DNA for the CDR3 is TGTGCCAGCAGGGTGAACAACGCCTACGAGCAGTACTTC. The chain is built from TRBV6-2 or TRBV6-3 and TRBJ2-7, with D hard to call. V was trimmed by 6 bases and J by 2 bases, leaving 11 bases between them. Germline CDR1 is MNHEY and CDR2 is SVGEGT. This CDR3 contains 13 residues.

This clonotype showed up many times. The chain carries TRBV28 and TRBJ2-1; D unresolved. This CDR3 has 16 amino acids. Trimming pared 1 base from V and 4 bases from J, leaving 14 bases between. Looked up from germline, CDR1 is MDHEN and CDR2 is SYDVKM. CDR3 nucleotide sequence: TGTGCCAGCAGTTTATTCGGGTCTCGACCGTACAATGAGCAGTTCTTC. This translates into CASSLFGSRPYNEQFF.

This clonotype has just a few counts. CDR3 loop: CSASLGGGAPETQYF. The CDR3, as DNA: TGCAGTGCTAGCCTAGGCGGGGGGGCCCCAGAGACCCAGTACTTC. This sequence joins TRBV20-1 and TRBJ2-5; 9 bases line up with TRBD2. V was pared by 3 bases and J by 4 bases, with 9 bases of the junction left unmatched. The CDR3 covers 15 residues. Germline values: CDR1 DFQATT, CDR2 SNEGSKA (reference sequence).

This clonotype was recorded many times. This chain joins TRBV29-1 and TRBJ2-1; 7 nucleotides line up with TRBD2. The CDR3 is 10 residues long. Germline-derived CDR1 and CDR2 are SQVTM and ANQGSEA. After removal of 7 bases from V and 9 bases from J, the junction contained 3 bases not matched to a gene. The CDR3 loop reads CSGGLGEQFF. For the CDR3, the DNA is TGCAGCGGCGGACTAGGTGAGCAGTTCTTC.

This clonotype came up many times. Written as DNA, the CDR3 is TGCAGCGTTGTAGGCCATCTAGCAGGAGATACGCAGTATTTT. This codes for CSVVGHLAGDTQYF. The rearrangement joins TRBV29-1 to TRBJ2-3; D is perhaps TRBD2 (5 bases). The germline V gene encodes CDR1 SQVTM and CDR2 ANQGSEA. V lost 4 bases to trimming and J lost 5 bases, with 16 bases between them. This CDR3 is 14 amino acids long.

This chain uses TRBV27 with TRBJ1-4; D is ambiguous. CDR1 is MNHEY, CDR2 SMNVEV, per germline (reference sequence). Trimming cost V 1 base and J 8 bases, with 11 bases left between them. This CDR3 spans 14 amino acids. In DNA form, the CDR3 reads TGTGCCAGCAGTTTATTTAGTCCGGGAGAAAAACTGTTTTTT. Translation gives CASSLFSPGEKLFF.

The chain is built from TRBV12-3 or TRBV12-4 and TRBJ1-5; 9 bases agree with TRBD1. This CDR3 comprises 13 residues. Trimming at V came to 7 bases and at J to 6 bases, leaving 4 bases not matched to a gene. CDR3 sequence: CASTGDRVQPQHF. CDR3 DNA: TGTGCCAGCACCGGGGACAGGGTTCAGCCCCAGCATTTT.

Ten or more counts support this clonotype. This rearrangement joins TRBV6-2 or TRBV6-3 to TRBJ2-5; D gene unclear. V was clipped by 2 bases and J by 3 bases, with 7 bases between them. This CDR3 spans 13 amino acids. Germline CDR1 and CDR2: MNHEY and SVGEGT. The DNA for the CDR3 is TGTGCCAGCAGTTACGAAAGGGAAGAGACCCAGTACTTC. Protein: CASSYEREETQYF.

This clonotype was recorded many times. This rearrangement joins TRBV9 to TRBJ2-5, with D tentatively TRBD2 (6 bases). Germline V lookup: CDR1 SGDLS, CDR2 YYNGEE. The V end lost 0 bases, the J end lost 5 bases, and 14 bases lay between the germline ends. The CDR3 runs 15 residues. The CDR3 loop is CASSVGTNLEETQYF. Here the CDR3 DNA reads TGTGCCAGCAGCGTAGGGACTAACCTAGAGGAGACCCAGTACTTC.

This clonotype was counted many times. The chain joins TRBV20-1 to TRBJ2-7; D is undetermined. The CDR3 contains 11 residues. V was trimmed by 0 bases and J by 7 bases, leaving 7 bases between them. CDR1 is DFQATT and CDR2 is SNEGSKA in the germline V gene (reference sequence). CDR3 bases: TGCAGTGCTAGAGATCTGGGGGAGCAGTACTTC. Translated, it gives CSARDLGEQYF.

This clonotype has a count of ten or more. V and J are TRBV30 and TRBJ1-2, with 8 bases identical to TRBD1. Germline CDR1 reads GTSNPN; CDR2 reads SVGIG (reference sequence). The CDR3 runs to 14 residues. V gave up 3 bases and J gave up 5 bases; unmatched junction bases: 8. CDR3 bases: TGTGCCTGGAGCGATGCAGGGGGCACTTATGGCTACACCTTC. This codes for CAWSDAGGTYGYTF.